This TCR beta chain was sequenced during a study of post-analysis software for immune sequencing data. Study-wide results and limits: Comparison with controls showed significantly lower normalized Chao1 diversity in multiple sclerosis patients. Relative to controls, patients had a handful of TRBV segments at higher frequency, with TRBV5-6, TRBV5-1 and TRBV20-1 among these.

Included in the TCR beta cDNA libraries were unique molecular identifiers. T cells numbering about 0.9 to 11 million yielded cDNA molecules that totaled some 500,000. TCRdb called the PCR reads again in MiXCR, with one record for every CDR3 protein. The data show approximately 660,000 distinct CDR3 sequences, with over 45% seen just once and approximately 10% held by the top ten. About this clonotype: Its target is unknown.

V dropped 5 bases and J dropped 7; count of bases not matched to a gene: 4. The CDR3 contains 14 residues. The V gene's germline CDR1 is MGHRA and CDR2 YSYEKL. The sequencing sample was made of blood. The V and J genes are TRBV4-1 and TRBJ1-6, with 8 bases aligning to TRBD1. This sequence was found in a girl aged 2-15 years with multiple sclerosis. DNA of the CDR3: TGCGCCAGCAGCGGGGGACAGGAGAATTCACCCCTCCACTTT. Its translation: CASSGGQENSPLHF.